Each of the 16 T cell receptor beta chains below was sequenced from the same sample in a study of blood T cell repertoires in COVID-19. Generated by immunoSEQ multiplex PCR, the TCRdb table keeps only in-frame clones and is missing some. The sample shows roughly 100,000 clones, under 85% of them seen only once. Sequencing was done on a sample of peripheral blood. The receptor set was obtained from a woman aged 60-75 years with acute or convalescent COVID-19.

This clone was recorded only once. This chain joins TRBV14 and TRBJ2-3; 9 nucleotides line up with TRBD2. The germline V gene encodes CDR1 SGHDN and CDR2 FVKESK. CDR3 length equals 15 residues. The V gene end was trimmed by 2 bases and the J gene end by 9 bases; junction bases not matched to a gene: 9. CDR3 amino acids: CASSQRLAGSPTQYF. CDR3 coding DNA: TGTGCCAGCAGCCAACGTCTAGCGGGAAGCCCCACGCAGTATTTT.

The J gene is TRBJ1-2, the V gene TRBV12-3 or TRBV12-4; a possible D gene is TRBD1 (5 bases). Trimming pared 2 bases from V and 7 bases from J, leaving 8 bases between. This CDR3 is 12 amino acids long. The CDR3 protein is CASSLSRVGYTF. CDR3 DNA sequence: TGTGCCAGCAGTTTAAGCAGGGTTGGCTACACCTTC.

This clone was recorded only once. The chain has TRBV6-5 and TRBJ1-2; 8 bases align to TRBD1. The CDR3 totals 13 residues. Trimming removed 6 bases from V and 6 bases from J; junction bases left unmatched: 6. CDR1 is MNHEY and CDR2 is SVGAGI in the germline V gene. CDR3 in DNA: TGTGCCAGCAGACCACGGACAGGGAATGGCTACACCTTC. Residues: CASRPRTGNGYTF.

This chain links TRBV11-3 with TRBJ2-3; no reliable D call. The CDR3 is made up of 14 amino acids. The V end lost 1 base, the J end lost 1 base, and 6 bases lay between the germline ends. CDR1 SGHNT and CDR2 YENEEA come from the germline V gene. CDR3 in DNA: TGTGCCAGCAGCTTAGGTTCGGGCACAGATACGCAGTATTTT. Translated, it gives CASSLGSGTDTQYF.

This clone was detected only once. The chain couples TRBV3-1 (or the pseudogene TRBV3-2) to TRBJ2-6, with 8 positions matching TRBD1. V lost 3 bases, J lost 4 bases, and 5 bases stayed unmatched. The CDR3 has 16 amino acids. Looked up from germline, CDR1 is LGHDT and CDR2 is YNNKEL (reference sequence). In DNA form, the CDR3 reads TGTGCCAGCAGCCAGCAGGGGGCCTCCGGGGCCAACGTCCTGACTTTC. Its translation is CASSQQGASGANVLTF.

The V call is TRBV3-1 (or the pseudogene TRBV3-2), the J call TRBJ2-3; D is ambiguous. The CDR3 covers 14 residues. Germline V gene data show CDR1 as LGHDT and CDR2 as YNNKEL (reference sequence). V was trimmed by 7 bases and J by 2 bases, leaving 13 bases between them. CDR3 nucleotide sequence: TGTGCCAGCAAACCAGGTGTCTACACAGATACGCAGTATTTT. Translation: CASKPGVYTDTQYF.

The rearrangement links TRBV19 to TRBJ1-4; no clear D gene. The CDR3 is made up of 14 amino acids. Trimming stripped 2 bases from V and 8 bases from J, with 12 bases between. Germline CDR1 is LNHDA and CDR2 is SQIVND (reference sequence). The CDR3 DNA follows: TGTGCCAGTAGTATACAGGTCGGGGAGGAAAAACTGTTTTTT. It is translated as CASSIQVGEEKLFF.

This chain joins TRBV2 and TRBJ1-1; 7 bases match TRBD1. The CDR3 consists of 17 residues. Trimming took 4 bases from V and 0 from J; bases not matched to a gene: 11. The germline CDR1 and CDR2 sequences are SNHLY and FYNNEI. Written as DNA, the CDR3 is TGTGCCAGCAGTGCTACGCCGGGACAGACCGTGAACACTGAAGCTTTCTTT. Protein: CASSATPGQTVNTEAFF.

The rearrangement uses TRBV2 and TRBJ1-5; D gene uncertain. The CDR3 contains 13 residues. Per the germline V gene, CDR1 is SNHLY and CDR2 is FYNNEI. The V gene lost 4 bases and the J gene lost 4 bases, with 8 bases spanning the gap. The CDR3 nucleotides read TGTGCCAGCAGTGTAGTCTTAAATCAGCCCCAGCATTTT. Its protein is CASSVVLNQPQHF.

This chain's CDR3 is CASSYWGQGGRTEAFF. The DNA for the CDR3 is TGTGCCAGCAGTTACTGGGGACAGGGGGGTCGCACTGAAGCTTTCTTT. The chain is built from TRBV6-5 and TRBJ1-1; 11 bases are shared with TRBD1. Germline CDR1 and CDR2: MNHEY and SVGAGI. The CDR3 has 16 residues. Trimming at V came to 1 base and at J to 4 bases, leaving 5 bases not matched to a gene.

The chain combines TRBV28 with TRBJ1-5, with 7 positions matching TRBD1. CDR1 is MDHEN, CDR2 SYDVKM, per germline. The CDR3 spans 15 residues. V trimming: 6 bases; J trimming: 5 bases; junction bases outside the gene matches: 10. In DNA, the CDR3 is TGTGCCAGCAGGGGCCCGACAGGGCCCGATCAGCCCCAGCATTTT. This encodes CASRGPTGPDQPQHF.

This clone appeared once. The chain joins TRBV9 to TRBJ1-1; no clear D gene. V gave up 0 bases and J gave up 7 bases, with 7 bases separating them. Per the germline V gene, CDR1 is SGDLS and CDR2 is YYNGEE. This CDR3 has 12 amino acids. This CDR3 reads CASSVDGGEAFF. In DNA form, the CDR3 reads TGTGCCAGCAGCGTAGACGGCGGTGAAGCTTTCTTT.

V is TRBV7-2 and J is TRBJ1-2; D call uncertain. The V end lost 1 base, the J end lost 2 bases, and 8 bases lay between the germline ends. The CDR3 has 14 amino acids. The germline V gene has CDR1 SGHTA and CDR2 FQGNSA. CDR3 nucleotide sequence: TGTGCCAGCAGCTTAGTTTCGGGGAACTATGGCTACACCTTC. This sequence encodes CASSLVSGNYGYTF.

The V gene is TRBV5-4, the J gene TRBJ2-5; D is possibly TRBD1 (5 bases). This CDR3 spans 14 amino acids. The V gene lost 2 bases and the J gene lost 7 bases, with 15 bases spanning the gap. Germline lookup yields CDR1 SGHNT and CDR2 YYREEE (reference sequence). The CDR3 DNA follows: TGTGCCAGCAGCTTTAGGGGTACTGGTCGGACCCAGTACTTC. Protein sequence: CASSFRGTGRTQYF.

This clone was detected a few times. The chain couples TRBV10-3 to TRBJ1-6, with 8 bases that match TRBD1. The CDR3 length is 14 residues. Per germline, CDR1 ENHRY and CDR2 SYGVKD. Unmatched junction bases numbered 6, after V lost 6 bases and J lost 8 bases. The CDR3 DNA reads TGTGCCATCAGAGCGGACAGGGACGATTCACCCCTCCACTTT. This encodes CAIRADRDDSPLHF.

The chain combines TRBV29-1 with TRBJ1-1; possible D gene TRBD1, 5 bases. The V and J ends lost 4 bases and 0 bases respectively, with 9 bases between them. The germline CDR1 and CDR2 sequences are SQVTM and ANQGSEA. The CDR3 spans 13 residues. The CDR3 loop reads CSVVGHLNTEAFF. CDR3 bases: TGCAGCGTTGTTGGACACCTGAACACTGAAGCTTTCTTT.